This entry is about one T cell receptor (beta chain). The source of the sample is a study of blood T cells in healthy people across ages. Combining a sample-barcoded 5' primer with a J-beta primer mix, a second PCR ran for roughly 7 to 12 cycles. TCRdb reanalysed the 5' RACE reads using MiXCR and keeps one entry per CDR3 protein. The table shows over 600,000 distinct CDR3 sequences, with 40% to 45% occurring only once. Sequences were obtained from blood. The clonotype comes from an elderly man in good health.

The CDR3 DNA reads TGCAGCGCAAACCCCGGGACAGGGGGCTATGGCTACACCTTC. Encoded protein: CSANPGTGGYGYTF. J is TRBJ1-2 and V is TRBV29-1; 11 nucleotides align to TRBD1. The V and J ends lost 7 bases and 4 bases, in that order; junction bases with no gene match: 8. The CDR3 consists of 14 residues. CDR1 and CDR2 from the germline V gene are SQVTM and ANQGSEA.